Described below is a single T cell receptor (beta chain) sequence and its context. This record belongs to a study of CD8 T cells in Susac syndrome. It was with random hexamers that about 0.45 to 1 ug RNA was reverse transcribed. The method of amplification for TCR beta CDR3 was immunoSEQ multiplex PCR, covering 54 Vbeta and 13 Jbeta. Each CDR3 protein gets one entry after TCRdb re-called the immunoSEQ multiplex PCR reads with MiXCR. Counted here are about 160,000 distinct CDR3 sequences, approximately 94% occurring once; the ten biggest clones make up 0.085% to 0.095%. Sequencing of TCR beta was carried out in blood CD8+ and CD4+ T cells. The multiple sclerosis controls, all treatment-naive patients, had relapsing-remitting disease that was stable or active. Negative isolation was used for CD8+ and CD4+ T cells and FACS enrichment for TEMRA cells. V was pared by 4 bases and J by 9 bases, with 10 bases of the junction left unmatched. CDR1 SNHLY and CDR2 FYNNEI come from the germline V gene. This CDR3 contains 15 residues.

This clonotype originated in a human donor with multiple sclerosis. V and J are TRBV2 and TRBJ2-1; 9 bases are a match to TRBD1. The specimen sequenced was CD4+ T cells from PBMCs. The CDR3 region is CASSVVGQGKGEQFF. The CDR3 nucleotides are TGTGCCAGCAGTGTAGTTGGACAGGGGAAAGGTGAGCAGTTCTTC.